The next 23 T cell receptor beta chains were all read from a single sample in a study of cytomegalovirus exposure and HLA in healthy donors. Primers included in the PCR were 60 Vbeta and 13 Jbeta primers. Only in-frame clones appear in the TCRdb table, and some are missing; sequencing was by immunoSEQ multiplex PCR. The table shows about 120,000 clones, with 80% occurring only once. Sequenced sample: PBMCs. These receptors came from a man aged 30 to 45 in good health and CMV-seronegative.

The chain joins TRBV10-2 to TRBJ2-7; a weak D match, TRBD2 (5 bases). Germline V gives CDR1 WSHSY, CDR2 SAAADI. V was clipped by 5 bases and J by 3 bases, with 17 bases between them. The CDR3 extends over 15 amino acids. The CDR3 spells CASSSRTGRVYEQYF. The CDR3, as DNA: TGCGCCAGCAGTTCTAGGACTGGGCGAGTCTACGAGCAGTACTTC.

A word on this clone: Its ends do not fully match the called genes, so a read error is possible. This chain links TRBV6-6 with TRBJ1-5; TRBD1 agrees at 9 bases. The germline V gene encodes CDR1 MNHNY and CDR2 SVGAGI (reference sequence). CDR3 length: 16 amino acids. CDR3 residues: CASSIRSGQGNQPQNF. CDR3 bases: TGTGCCAGCAGCATCCGGTCCGGACAGGGGAATCAGCCCCAGAATTTT.

The V gene is TRBV4-3, the J gene TRBJ1-2, with D maybe TRBD1 (5 bases). Deletions cut 0 bases from V and 8 bases from J, with 10 bases between. Germline loops: CDR1 LGHNA, CDR2 YSLEER. The length of the CDR3 is 13 residues. CDR3 loop: CASSQDGGVGYTF. DNA of the CDR3: TGCGCCAGCAGCCAAGATGGAGGGGTGGGCTACACCTTC.

The CDR3 DNA sequence: TGTGCCAGCAGCTTCGGGGTTTGGGGTGCATCCTACAATGAGCAGTTCTTC. It is translated as CASSFGVWGASYNEQFF. The chain couples TRBV7-8 to TRBJ2-1; tentative D call: TRBD2 (5 bases). V lost 3 bases and J 1 base, leaving 16 bases between the germline ends. Germline V gene lookup returns CDR1 SGHVS and CDR2 FQNEAQ. The CDR3 totals 17 residues. Supplemented by reference TRBV7-8 and TRBJ2-1, the full variable domain reads GAGVSQSPRYKVAKRGQDVALRCDPISGHVSLFWYQQALGQGPEFLTYFQNEAQLDKSGLPSDRFFAERPEGSVSTLKIQRTQQEDSAVYLCASSFGVWGASYNEQFFGPGTRLTVL.

V and J are TRBV19 and TRBJ2-7; 8 bases agree with TRBD2. The length of the CDR3 is 15 residues. The V gene end was trimmed by 4 bases and the J gene end by 2 bases; junction bases not matched to a gene: 7. Per the germline V gene, CDR1 is LNHDA and CDR2 is SQIVND (reference sequence). CDR3 DNA: TGTGCCAGTAGTACCTCGACTAGCGTGGCCTACGAGCAGTACTTC. Translation gives CASSTSTSVAYEQYF.

The rearrangement links TRBV19 to TRBJ1-3; D gene unclear. This CDR3 contains 15 residues. Germline V gives CDR1 LNHDA, CDR2 SQIVND (reference sequence). V lost 5 bases, J lost 0 bases, and 11 bases lay in between. CDR3 nucleotides: TGTGCCAGTAGTGTCGAGAGGGCCTCTGGAAACACCATATATTTT. It specifies CASSVERASGNTIYF. Supplemented by reference TRBV19 and TRBJ1-3, the full variable domain reads DGGITQSPKYLFRKEGQNVTLSCEQNLNHDAMYWYRQDPGQGLRLIYYSQIVNDFQKGDIAEGYSVSREKKESFPLTVTSAQKNPTAFYLCASSVERASGNTIYFGEGSWLTVV.

The V call is TRBV27, the J call TRBJ2-4, with 9 bases that match TRBD2. CDR3 length equals 17 residues. The germline V gene has CDR1 MNHEY and CDR2 SMNVEV (reference sequence). Trimming at V came to 2 bases and at J to 0 bases, leaving 5 bases not matched to a gene. This chain's CDR3 is CASSLNLAGLAKNIQYF. CDR3 in DNA: TGTGCCAGCAGTTTAAATCTAGCGGGACTAGCCAAAAACATTCAGTACTTC.

The rearrangement uses TRBV29-1 and TRBJ2-5, with D possibly being TRBD2 (5 bases). Trimming took off 3 bases at V and 4 bases at J, with 12 bases between the two ends. The CDR3 totals 13 residues. Germline values: CDR1 SQVTM, CDR2 ANQGSEA. The CDR3 loop is CSVDPGRGETQYF. The CDR3 DNA reads TGCAGCGTTGATCCGGGTCGGGGAGAGACCCAGTACTTC.

The gene calls are TRBV2 and TRBJ2-5; TRBD1 is a possible D gene (5 bases). Trimming left V 6 bases short and J 2 bases short, with 13 bases between. The germline CDR1 and CDR2 sequences are SNHLY and FYNNEI. CDR3 length equals 14 residues. CDR3 residues: CASSRETTQETQYF. The CDR3 DNA follows: TGTGCCAGCAGCAGGGAAACCACTCAAGAGACCCAGTACTTC.

The chain's CDR3 is CAISESGLAGYNEQFF. Here the CDR3 DNA reads TGTGCCATCAGTGAGTCAGGACTAGCGGGGTACAATGAGCAGTTCTTC. The chain combines TRBV10-3 with TRBJ2-1, with 12 nucleotides matching TRBD2. Trimming removed 0 bases from V and 4 bases from J; junction bases left unmatched: 1. The germline V gene has CDR1 ENHRY and CDR2 SYGVKD. CDR3 length equals 16 residues.

This rearrangement joins TRBV4-3 to TRBJ2-1; TRBD2 agrees at 16 bases. V trimming: 4 bases; J trimming: 7 bases; junction bases outside the gene matches: 7. This CDR3 spans 17 amino acids. Germline loops: CDR1 LGHNA, CDR2 YSLEER. CDR3 residues: CASSLGLAGGPGNEQFF. In DNA, the CDR3 is TGCGCCAGCAGCCTGGGACTAGCGGGAGGGCCGGGGAATGAGCAGTTCTTC.

The V and J genes are TRBV9 and TRBJ2-5; TRBD2 matches at 9 bases. The J call may be faulty, since TRBJ2-7 better matches the DNA end. The CDR3 consists of 16 residues. CDR1 and CDR2 from the germline V gene are SGDLS and YYNGEE. The DNA of the CDR3 is TGTGCCAGCAGCGAAGGGTGGACTAGCGAGGCCTACGAGCAGTACTTC. It yields the protein CASSEGWTSEAYEQYF.

This clone has just a few counts. This sequence joins TRBV6-6 and TRBJ2-1; 7 bases match TRBD2. Germline CDR1 reads MNHNY; CDR2 reads SVGAGI (reference sequence). This CDR3 has 14 residues. V gave up 8 bases and J gave up 4 bases; unmatched junction bases: 8. The CDR3, as DNA: TGTGCCAGCGGGGGGGACTACCTTTACAATGAGCAGTTCTTC. It encodes CASGGDYLYNEQFF.

The chain combines TRBV5-1 with TRBJ2-7, with D possibly matching TRBD2 (5 bases). This CDR3 is built from 13 residues. Per germline, CDR1 SGHRS and CDR2 YFSETQ. Trimming took 0 bases from V and 7 from J, leaving 11 bases between them. CDR3 region: CASSLDGVEEQYF. The DNA for the CDR3 is TGCGCCAGCAGCTTGGACGGGGTTGAGGAGCAGTACTTC. The variable domain in full, completed from reference TRBV5-1 and TRBJ2-7, reads KAGVTQTPRYLIKTRGQQVTLSCSPISGHRSVSWYQQTPGQGLQFLFEYFSETQRNKGNFPGRFSGRQFSNSRSEMNVSTLELGDSALYLCASSLDGVEEQYFGPGTRLTVT.

The chain joins TRBV28 to TRBJ2-5; D ambiguous. Gene TRBJ2-7 matches the end of the DNA better, so the J call may be wrong. This CDR3 has 14 residues. The germline V gene has CDR1 MDHEN and CDR2 SYDVKM. CDR3 bases: TGTGCCAGCAGTTTACCCTATTCCTCACGCGAGCAGTACTTC. Protein: CASSLPYSSREQYF.

The chain has TRBV15 and TRBJ2-7, with 9 bases matching TRBD1. The trim removed 0 bases at V and 5 bases at J, leaving 8 bases unmatched. CDR3 length: 16 residues. CDR1 LNHNV and CDR2 YYDKDF come from the germline V gene (reference sequence). The CDR3 spells CATSRDRLQGADEQYF. DNA of the CDR3: TGTGCCACCAGCAGAGATCGGTTACAGGGGGCGGACGAGCAGTACTTC.

The chain carries TRBV5-1 and TRBJ2-7; 7 bases agree with TRBD1. The CDR3 totals 17 residues. The trim removed 3 bases at V and 4 bases at J, leaving 16 bases unmatched. Germline loops: CDR1 SGHRS, CDR2 YFSETQ. The CDR3 coding sequence is TGCGCCAGCAGCTCTTACACATCCGGGACAGAAGTATACGAGCAGTACTTC. It specifies CASSSYTSGTEVYEQYF.

Only one count was recorded for this clone. The gene calls are TRBV6-1 and TRBJ2-7, with 11 bases identical to TRBD1. Trimming cost V 10 bases and J 3 bases; bases outside gene matches: 8. Per the germline V gene, CDR1 is MNHNS and CDR2 is SASEGT. The CDR3 loop spans 14 amino acids. The CDR3 loop reads CATLGGQGDYEQYF. In nucleotides, the CDR3 is TGTGCCACCCTAGGGGGACAGGGGGACTACGAGCAGTACTTC.

The chain links TRBV10-3 to TRBJ2-7, with 7 bases aligning to TRBD1. CDR3 length: 16 residues. V dropped 0 bases and J dropped 5; count of bases not matched to a gene: 10. Germline V CDR1 and CDR2: ENHRY, SYGVKD. This CDR3 is CAISESMKGAPHEQYF. The CDR3, as DNA: TGTGCCATCAGTGAGTCGATGAAGGGGGCGCCCCACGAGCAGTACTTC.

The chain couples TRBV15 to TRBJ1-5, with 7 bases that match TRBD1. This CDR3 is 15 amino acids long. The germline V gene encodes CDR1 LNHNV and CDR2 YYDKDF (reference sequence). V shed 9 bases and J 3 bases; nucleotides not matched to a gene: 11. CDR3 DNA sequence: TGTGCCACTGGGGTGGCAGAGGGGGCCAATCAGCCCCAGCATTTT. It codes for CATGVAEGANQPQHF.

The V and J genes are TRBV7-6 and TRBJ1-1; D possibly corresponds to TRBD1 (6 bases). Trimming took off 2 bases at V and 1 base at J, with 11 bases between the two ends. In germline, CDR1 is SGHVS, CDR2 FNYEAQ. The CDR3 totals 15 residues. This CDR3 reads CASSLHAGENTEAFF. CDR3 coding DNA: TGTGCCAGCAGCTTACACGCAGGGGAGAACACTGAAGCTTTCTTT.

Notes on this clone: Sequence at one end of the junction differs from germline and may be a read error. The genes are TRBV28 and TRBJ1-5, with 7 bases matching TRBD1. From germline, CDR1 is MDHEN and CDR2 SYDVKM. This CDR3 region has 16 residues. The DNA for the CDR3 is TGTGCCAGCAGTTTCATAGGGGGCGCGGGTAATCAGCCCCAGAATTTT. Protein: CASSFIGGAGNQPQNF.

DNA for the CDR3: TGTGCCAGTAGTATAGGGTACGGGACTCCCAATGAGCAGTTCTTC. Encoded protein: CASSIGYGTPNEQFF. V and J are TRBV19 and TRBJ2-1; D is possibly TRBD2 (6 bases). CDR3 length: 15 amino acids. Trimming took off 1 base at V and 6 bases at J, with 13 bases between the two ends. Per the germline V gene, CDR1 is LNHDA and CDR2 is SQIVND (reference sequence).